This passage covers 32 T cell receptor beta chains from one sample sequenced in a study of T cells generated in artificial thymic organoids. Reverse primers in the TRAC or TRBC constant regions drove separate semi-nested PCRs for TCRalpha and TCRbeta. TCRdb ran MiXCR on the 5' RACE reads and lists one entry per CDR3 protein. The profile shows fewer than 9,000 distinct CDR3 sequences, about 18% of them singletons. Sequencing input: naive CD8+ T cells from the thymus. Subset here: CD3+TCRalphabeta+CD8SP T cells; for blood, CD45RO-CCR7+ naive CD8+ T cells. The receptors were gathered from a human donor who gave cord blood stem cells for thymic organoid culture, a cardiac surgery patient who gave postnatal thymus, or a blood donor (not recorded which).

This clonotype is labeled medium-sized. This chain joins TRBV7-6 and TRBJ2-1; D may be TRBD1 (5 bases). The germline V and J ends were trimmed by 5 bases and 7 bases, with 21 bases remaining between them. Germline CDR1 SGHVS, CDR2 FNYEAQ. This CDR3 contains 16 residues. CDR3 sequence (DNA): TGTGCCAGCAGCCAAGACAGAGTACCTACGAAAAATGAGCAGTTCTTC. Protein sequence: CASSQDRVPTKNEQFF.

The chain uses TRBV18 and TRBJ2-7; 9 nucleotides align to TRBD2. Per the germline V gene, CDR1 is KGHSH and CDR2 is LQKENI. Trimming cost V 6 bases and J 6 bases; bases outside gene matches: 6. The CDR3 length is 13 residues. The CDR3 region is CASSLGTSSEQYF. Written as DNA, the CDR3 is TGTGCCAGCTCGCTCGGGACTAGCAGCGAGCAGTACTTC.

This clonotype is labeled as medium-sized. The CDR3 bases are TGTGCCAGCAGCCCCGCCCGGGGACTTGATTCCTACAATGAGCAGTTCTTC. Encoded protein: CASSPARGLDSYNEQFF. This chain uses TRBV12-3 or TRBV12-4 with TRBJ2-1, with a weak D call TRBD2 (6 bases). V lost 6 bases and J lost 1, with 19 bases in between. The CDR3 is 17 residues long.

This clonotype ranks as medium-sized (0.01 to 0.1%). The chain joins TRBV7-9 to TRBJ2-7; perhaps TRBD1 as D (5 bases). CDR1 is SEHNR and CDR2 is FQNEAQ in the germline V gene (reference sequence). Trimming took 1 base from V and 2 from J, leaving 9 bases between them. The CDR3 contains 14 residues. CDR3: CASSLVDSTYEQYF. Written as DNA, the CDR3 is TGTGCCAGCAGCTTAGTCGACAGTACCTACGAGCAGTACTTC. The full variable domain, its missing parts supplied by reference TRBV7-9 and TRBJ2-7, is DTGVSQNPRHKITKRGQNVTFRCDPISEHNRLYWYRQTLGQGPEFLTYFQNEAQLEKSRLLSDRFSAERPKGSFSTLEIQRTEQGDSAMYLCASSLVDSTYEQYFGPGTRLTVT.

Judged by abundance, this clonotype is medium-sized. This chain uses TRBV11-2 with TRBJ2-1; 9 bases are a match to TRBD2. Germline loops: CDR1 SGHAT, CDR2 FQNNGV. The CDR3 spans 18 residues. V lost 7 bases and J lost 5; bases outside the gene matches: 18. CDR3 sequence (DNA): TGTGCCAGCAAGATTATCGGGGGTTTAGCGGGGGCCCACAATGAGCAGTTCTTC. This codes for CASKIIGGLAGAHNEQFF.

Comment on this clonotype: No DNA is shown, since the ends of the CDR3 on it are uncertain; the CDR3 is the one TCRdb lists. The rearrangement joins TRBV4-1 to TRBJ1-2; the table's TRBD1 call for D was not verified on the DNA. Per germline, CDR1 MGHRA and CDR2 YSYEKL. The CDR3 length is 22 residues, termini included. This CDR3 is CASSFYICSARARTGISYGYTF.

The chain has TRBV7-8 and TRBJ1-1; 8 bases line up with TRBD1. The CDR3 totals 15 residues. The J segment lost 5 bases and the V segment lost 3 bases, leaving 8 bases of the junction unmatched. The V gene's germline CDR1 is SGHVS and CDR2 FQNEAQ. The CDR3 region has the DNA TGTGCCAGCAGCTTCTTGGACAGGGTCGGGACTGAAGCTTTCTTT. Amino acid sequence: CASSFLDRVGTEAFF.

This clonotype is termed medium-sized (0.01 to 0.1%). V gene TRBV29-1 combines with J gene TRBJ2-7, with D possibly TRBD2 on 5 matching bases. V was cut by 1 base and J by 1 base, with 17 bases left in between. Germline V lookup: CDR1 SQVTM, CDR2 ANQGSEA. CDR3 length: 16 residues. CDR3 sequence: CSVEGTLRGSSYEQYF. CDR3 nucleotide sequence: TGCAGCGTTGAAGGAACCTTACGGGGTTCGTCCTACGAGCAGTACTTC.

By share, this clonotype counts as medium-sized. The J gene is TRBJ2-2, the V gene TRBV2, with D perhaps given as TRBD1 or TRBD2 (6 bases each). This CDR3 has 20 residues. Trimming shortened V by 2 bases and J by 2 bases, and 24 bases separated the two germline ends. Per germline, CDR1 SNHLY and CDR2 FYNNEI. The CDR3, as DNA: TGTGCCAGCAGTGAATTAGTTAACCGGGGGCGTCGCCCCAACACCGGGGAGCTGTTTTTT. Protein product: CASSELVNRGRRPNTGELFF.

Ten or more counts support this clonotype. The chain has TRBV12-3 or TRBV12-4 and TRBJ2-3, with 12 bases identical to TRBD2. Trimming removed 6 bases from V and 2 bases from J; junction bases left unmatched: 15. The length of the CDR3 is 19 residues. CDR3 bases: TGTGCCAGCAGCTCCGGACTAGCGGGACCAGGTTACGCCACAGATACGCAGTATTTT. It translates to CASSSGLAGPGYATDTQYF.

By its share, this clonotype is medium-sized. This rearrangement joins TRBV20-1 to TRBJ2-7; D is unclear. The CDR3 is made up of 15 amino acids. Trimming took 0 bases from V and 0 from J, leaving 12 bases between them. Germline lookup yields CDR1 DFQATT and CDR2 SNEGSKA (reference sequence). The CDR3 nucleotides read TGCAGTGCTAGAGATCCCTTTGTAGACTCCTACGAGCAGTACTTC. This sequence encodes CSARDPFVDSYEQYF.

This clonotype was picked up many times. V usage is TRBV7-9 and J usage is TRBJ2-7; 14 bases are shared with TRBD2. This CDR3 spans 15 amino acids. The V gene end was trimmed by 0 bases and the J gene end by 10 bases; junction bases not matched to a gene: 5. The germline CDR1 and CDR2 sequences are SEHNR and FQNEAQ (reference sequence). The CDR3 sequence is CASSLAPGTSGSQYF. The CDR3 DNA follows: TGTGCCAGCAGCTTAGCTCCCGGGACTAGCGGGAGTCAGTACTTC.

This clonotype is judged medium-sized. The chain couples TRBV10-3 to TRBJ2-7; no firm D call. Trimming cost V 2 bases and J 3 bases, with 11 bases left between them. CDR3 length equals 14 residues. Germline V gives CDR1 ENHRY, CDR2 SYGVKD. The CDR3 region has the DNA TGTGCCATCAGTGAGAGTTACGCCCTCTACGAGCAGTACTTC. Its protein product is CAISESYALYEQYF.

By sample share, this clonotype is medium-sized. The chain is built from TRBV7-3 and TRBJ2-3, with 9 positions matching TRBD2. V was clipped by 5 bases and J by 0 bases; unmatched bases: 6. Germline values: CDR1 SGHTA, CDR2 FQGTGA. This CDR3 region has 16 residues. The CDR3 DNA sequence: TGTGCCAGCAGCCTCGGACTAGCGTTTAGCACAGATACGCAGTATTTT. It encodes CASSLGLAFSTDTQYF. Drawing the rest from reference TRBV7-3 and TRBJ2-3, the complete variable domain is GAGVSQTPSNKVTEKGKYVELRCDPISGHTALYWYRQSLGQGPEFLIYFQGTGAADDSGLPNDRFFAVRPEGSVSTLKIQRTERGDSAVYLCASSLGLAFSTDTQYFGPGTRLTVL.

Sample share makes this clonotype medium-sized (0.01 to 0.1%). The rearrangement links TRBV27 to TRBJ2-7; 12 bases agree with TRBD2. Germline CDR1 is MNHEY and CDR2 is SMNVEV (reference sequence). The ends lost 2 bases at V and 4 bases at J; junction bases unmatched: 3. The CDR3 extends over 15 amino acids. CDR3 in amino acids: CASSLGLAGPYEQYF. CDR3 nucleotides: TGTGCCAGCAGTTTAGGACTAGCGGGGCCTTACGAGCAGTACTTC.

In its sample, this clonotype was seen many times. This chain's CDR3 is CASRPRGNEEKLFF. As DNA, the CDR3 is TGTGCCAGCAGGCCCCGTGGGAATGAGGAAAAACTGTTTTTT. The V gene is TRBV12-3 or TRBV12-4, the J gene TRBJ1-4; D unresolved. V lost 6 bases to trimming and J lost 8 bases, with 16 bases between them. The CDR3 consists of 14 residues.

Comments on this clonotype: The junction differs from germline at one of its ends, possibly a read error. The chain is built from TRBV28 and TRBJ2-1, with D unresolved. Germline V gene sequence: CDR1 MDHEN, CDR2 SYDVKM. This CDR3 comprises 14 residues. The CDR3 DNA reads TGTGCCAGCAGTTTATGGTGGGCCTACAATGAGCAGTTTTTC. It is translated as CASSLWWAYNEQFF. Supplemented by reference TRBV28 and TRBJ2-1, the full variable domain reads DVKVTQSSRYLVKRTGEKVFLECVQDMDHENMFWYRQDPGLGLRLIYFSYDVKMKEKGDIPEGYSVSREKKERFSLILESASTNQTSMYLCASSLWWAYNEQFFGPGTRLTVL.

About this clonotype: It may be a read error: a sequence one base away is much more abundant. The missing conserved phenylalanine or tryptophan at the end of this CDR3 makes a read error likely. The rearrangement uses TRBV20-1 and TRBJ2-1; 8 positions match TRBD1. J was trimmed by 2 bases and V by 6 bases; bases with no gene match: 6. Germline V gives CDR1 DFQATT, CDR2 SNEGSKA (reference sequence). This CDR3 contains 14 residues. CDR3 region: CSAGRQGTYNEQFS. The CDR3 nucleotides are TGCAGTGCCGGACGACAGGGGACCTACAATGAGCAGTTCTCC.

By share, this clonotype counts as medium-sized. This chain links TRBV29-1 with TRBJ2-3, with D hard to call. Germline lookup yields CDR1 SQVTM and CDR2 ANQGSEA. The length of the CDR3 is 13 residues. Trimming removed 3 bases from V and 2 bases from J, with 9 bases in between. CDR3 loop: CSVEGQNTDTQYF. CDR3 in DNA: TGCAGCGTTGAGGGTCAGAACACAGATACGCAGTATTTT.

This clonotype was counted at least ten times. This chain links TRBV4-2 with TRBJ2-2, with D hard to call. Germline values: CDR1 LGHNA, CDR2 YNFKEQ. V was cut by 6 bases and J by 3 bases, with 8 bases left in between. This CDR3 region has 13 residues. The CDR3 spells CASRPLDTGELFF. In DNA, the CDR3 is TGTGCCAGCAGACCTCTAGACACCGGGGAGCTGTTTTTT.

Turning to this clonotype: This may come from a read error, since a much larger clone is one base off. The gene calls are TRBV7-6 and TRBJ2-1; 12 bases fit TRBD2. This CDR3 contains 17 residues. CDR1 and CDR2 from the germline V gene are SGHVS and FNYEAQ. The chain's CDR3 is CAGSGSLGPSGGDEQFF. DNA for the CDR3: TGTGCCGGCAGCGGATCGCTCGGGCCTAGCGGGGGGGATGAGCAGTTCTTC. Combining the CDR3 with reference TRBV7-6 and TRBJ2-1 gives the whole variable domain GAGVSQSPRYKVTKRGQDVALRCDPISGHVSLYWYRQALGQGPEFLTYFNYEAQQDKSGLPNDRFSAERPEGSISTLTIQRTEQRDSAMYRCAGSGSLGPSGGDEQFFGPGTRLTVL.

This chain links TRBV12-3 or TRBV12-4 with TRBJ1-5, with TRBD1 as a possible D gene (6 bases). The length of the CDR3 is 14 residues. Between the trimmed V and J ends, which lost 3 bases and 10 bases, there was a span of 16 bases. CDR3 DNA sequence: TGTGCCAGCAGTTTTGGGGGCTGGGGCTGCCCCCAGCATTTT. Translating it yields CASSFGGWGCPQHF.

This clonotype was recorded many times. J is TRBJ2-3 and V is TRBV6-1; D is ambiguous. Per germline, CDR1 MNHNS and CDR2 SASEGT. V gave up 2 bases and J gave up 5 bases, with 5 bases separating them. The CDR3 loop spans 12 amino acids. CDR3 sequence reads: CASSESLDTQYF. The CDR3 nucleotides read TGTGCCAGCAGTGAAAGCTTAGATACGCAGTATTTT.

Note on this clonotype: A much bigger clone sits one base away, suggesting this may be a read error. This chain uses TRBV4-3 with TRBJ2-1, with no clear D. Germline V lookup: CDR1 LGHNA, CDR2 YSLEER. CDR3 length: 13 amino acids. The CDR3 region is CAGSDWNDNEQFF. The CDR3 DNA follows: TGCGCCGGCAGCGACTGGAACGACAATGAGCAGTTCTTC.

In its sample, this clonotype is medium-sized (0.01 to 0.1%). The chain combines TRBV27 with TRBJ2-3, with D possibly being TRBD1 (5 bases). Deletions cut 8 bases from V and 6 bases from J, with 21 bases between. The CDR3 is 15 residues long. CDR1 and CDR2 (germline): MNHEY, SMNVEV (reference sequence). The CDR3 coding sequence is TGTGCCAGCGGAGAACACCAGGGTATGGTGGATACGCAGTATTTT. Amino acid sequence: CASGEHQGMVDTQYF.

This clonotype is medium-sized (0.01 to 0.1%) by share. The V call is TRBV5-1, the J call TRBJ2-1; D is perhaps TRBD1 (6 bases). Per germline, CDR1 SGHRS and CDR2 YFSETQ. There are 18 residues in the CDR3. The V end lost 5 bases, the J end lost 5 bases, and 26 bases lay between the germline ends. The CDR3 DNA reads TGCGCCAGCAGGGGGAAGTTTGTCAGGGGCGTAATGGACAATGAGCAGTTCTTC. Its protein is CASRGKFVRGVMDNEQFF.

Only a few counts were recorded for this clonotype. A much larger clone lies one base from this, so it may be a read error. As DNA, the CDR3 is TGTGCTAGTGGTTTGGCTGGACAGGGGAGGTACAATGAGCGGTTCTTC. Its translation: CASGLAGQGRYNERFF. The chain uses TRBV12-5 and TRBJ2-1, with 9 bases that match TRBD1. The germline CDR1 and CDR2 sequences are LGHNT and FRNRAP. The CDR3 runs to 16 residues. Supplemented by reference TRBV12-5 and TRBJ2-1, the full variable domain reads DARVTQTPRHKVTEMGQEVTMRCQPILGHNTVFWYRQTMMQGLELLAYFRNRAPLDDSGMPKDRFSAEMPDATLATLKIQPSEPRDSAVYFCASGLAGQGRYNERFFGPGTRLTVL.

This clonotype was detected a few times. The chain has TRBV6-1 and TRBJ2-3; 7 positions agree with TRBD2. Germline lookup yields CDR1 MNHNS and CDR2 SASEGT. Losses at the gene ends were 2 bases for V and 2 bases for J; bases not matched to a gene: 7. CDR3 length: 16 amino acids. As DNA, the CDR3 is TGTGCCAGCAGTGAATGGGGGGAGGGATTCACAGATACGCAGTATTTT. This gives the protein CASSEWGEGFTDTQYF.

Ten or more counts support this clonotype. V gene TRBV28 combines with J gene TRBJ2-7; D is tentatively TRBD1 or TRBD2 (5 bases each). The V gene's germline CDR1 is MDHEN and CDR2 SYDVKM. The length of the CDR3 is 13 residues. Trimming took 3 bases from V and 6 from J, leaving 12 bases between them. Here the CDR3 reads CASSLCRGCEQYF. The CDR3 region has the DNA TGTGCCAGCAGTTTGTGTCGGGGCTGCGAGCAGTACTTC.

This clonotype is medium-sized (0.01 to 0.1%) in the sample. The chain links TRBV27 to TRBJ1-1; no definite D call. V was clipped by 2 bases and J by 4 bases, with 11 bases between them. CDR3 length: 14 residues. The germline CDR1 and CDR2 sequences are MNHEY and SMNVEV (reference sequence). The chain's CDR3 is CASSLRGLATEAFF. The CDR3 nucleotides read TGTGCCAGCAGTTTAAGAGGGTTGGCCACTGAAGCTTTCTTT.

Within the sample, this clonotype is medium-sized. The chain joins TRBV7-9 to TRBJ2-5; 15 positions match TRBD2. After removal of 4 bases from V and 4 bases from J, the junction contained 7 bases not matched to a gene. This CDR3 has 17 amino acids. Germline V gives CDR1 SEHNR, CDR2 FQNEAQ (reference sequence). CDR3 coding DNA: TGTGCCAGCAGCTCGGGACTAGCGGGAGGTAATCGAGAGACCCAGTACTTC. This codes for CASSSGLAGGNRETQYF.

This clonotype occurred a few times. The chain employs TRBV12-3 or TRBV12-4 and TRBJ1-5, with 10 bases matching TRBD1. The CDR3 length is 16 residues. V lost 3 bases to trimming and J lost 2 bases; unmatched junction nucleotides: 4. The CDR3 DNA reads TGTGCCAGCAGTTTGCCCGGGACAGGGGGCAATCAGCCCCAGCATTTT. This codes for CASSLPGTGGNQPQHF.